This T cell receptor beta chain was profiled in a study of cytomegalovirus exposure and HLA in healthy donors. Each donor was healthy, and each was a bone marrow donor. The CDR3 runs to 14 residues. Trimming left V 4 bases short and J 2 bases short, with 12 bases between. Looked up from germline, CDR1 is LNHNV and CDR2 is YYDKDF (reference sequence). The PCR ran on 60 Vbeta and 13 Jbeta primers. The protocol was immunoSEQ multiplex PCR, while the TCRdb copy is restricted to in-frame clones and leaves out a portion. This table has about 200,000 clones, around 86% appearing once. The rearrangement links TRBV15 to TRBJ2-7; no definite D call. The sequence came from a middle-aged woman in good health and CMV-seronegative. The sequencing sample was made of PBMCs. The CDR3 protein is CATSKALGPYEQYF. DNA of the CDR3: TGTGCCACCAGCAAGGCGTTGGGCCCCTACGAGCAGTACTTC.